Reported below is one T cell receptor (beta chain). Its antigen is not identified. V was cut by 4 bases and J by 3 bases, with 7 bases left in between. Germline V lookup: CDR1 SNHLY, CDR2 FYNNEI. This CDR3 comprises 13 residues. The TCR beta CDR3 regions underwent amplification from RNA transcripts. RT-PCR in the first round used HTBI primers; a second-round multiplex PCR followed. TCRdb re-called the multiplex PCR reads through MiXCR, storing one row per CDR3 protein. The sample has 680,000 or so distinct CDR3 sequences; 22% are singletons. This sample is part of a study of Graves' ophthalmopathy and Graves' hyperthyroidism. Findings and caveats of the study: Blood contained most expanded thyroid clonotypes exceeding 0.001 frequency.

Uncontrolled infections, pregnancy, lactation or other autoimmune diseases led to patient exclusion. Sampling approximately 10 ml of fresh peripheral blood provided the PBMCs. Sample: peripheral blood. This receptor was identified in a woman between 18 and 29 years old with stable Graves' hyperthyroidism. Some clones in this sample may be carry-over from other donors' samples. The chain uses TRBV2 and TRBJ1-5; D gene uncertain. The DNA of the CDR3 is TGTGCCAGCAGTGGGGGATACAATCAGCCCCAGCATTTT. Translated: CASSGGYNQPQHF.